This TCR beta chain emerged from a study of lymphopenia after photon versus proton radiotherapy. Overall study findings and caveats: Authors raise, but do not show, better survival with proton therapy.

In regard to this clone: Its antigen is not identified.

The assay was immunoSEQ multiplex PCR, and TCRdb's table has in-frame clones only and misses some. The data contain approximately 150,000 clones, approximately 91% of them singletons. The CDR3 is made up of 14 amino acids. The V end lost 4 bases, the J end lost 1 base, and 11 bases lay between the germline ends. Per the germline V gene, CDR1 is SGHAT and CDR2 is FQNNGV. The sample in question was peripheral blood, obtained from a patient treated with photon-based radiotherapy. The genes are TRBV11-2 and TRBJ2-7; D unclear. The receptor comes from a man over 45 with gastric cancer. The CDR3 DNA follows: TGTGCCAGCAGCTCTCGGACGGAATCCTACGAGCAGTACTTC. It yields the protein CASSSRTESYEQYF.